Following are 5 T cell receptor beta chains from one sample sequenced in a study of glioma-infiltrating T cells after dendritic cell vaccination. Noted time point: after dendritic cell vaccination, including at tumor progression/relapse. Only in-frame clones appear in the TCRdb table, and some are missing; sequencing was by immunoSEQ multiplex PCR. The repertoire holds 70,000 to 100,000 clones, around 86% seen once, with roughly 6.8% in the top ten. The sample in question was blood, obtained after dendritic cell vaccination. The receptors shown here come from a human donor with glioblastoma.

The chain uses TRBV5-1 and TRBJ1-1; 7 nucleotides line up with TRBD1. Losses at the gene ends were 0 bases for V and 5 bases for J; bases not matched to a gene: 4. The CDR3 loop spans 14 amino acids. CDR1 and CDR2 from the germline V gene are SGHRS and YFSETQ. In nucleotides, the CDR3 is TGCGCCAGCAGCTTGGAGGGGGCTGGGACTGAAGCTTTCTTT. It is translated as CASSLEGAGTEAFF.

The chain is built from TRBV18 and TRBJ1-2; 7 bases are shared with TRBD1. The CDR3 runs 15 residues. The V segment lost 0 bases and the J segment 6 bases; nucleotides outside the gene matches: 7. Germline V gene lookup returns CDR1 KGHSH and CDR2 LQKENI. CDR3: CASSPPGDRRDGYTF. The CDR3 DNA reads TGTGCCAGCTCACCACCAGGGGACAGACGGGATGGCTACACCTTC.

The chain uses TRBV2 and TRBJ1-1, with unresolved D. CDR3 length: 13 residues. The ends were cut back, 5 bases at V and 6 bases at J, with 13 bases in the middle. Germline CDR1 reads SNHLY; CDR2 reads FYNNEI. The CDR3, as DNA: TGTGCCAGCAGTCCAGAGGAGTGGGCTGAAGCTTTCTTT. Its translation: CASSPEEWAEAFF.

V is TRBV6-5 and J is TRBJ1-2, with 8 bases lining up with TRBD1. The CDR3 has 16 residues. CDR1 MNHEY and CDR2 SVGAGI come from the germline V gene. The V and J ends lost 1 base and 8 bases, in that order; junction bases with no gene match: 12. The CDR3 DNA is TGTGCCAGCAGTTACTTCCGAACGGACAGGGTAGGGGGCTACACCTTC. This translates into CASSYFRTDRVGGYTF.

This sequence joins TRBV29-1 and TRBJ1-4; 8 bases are shared with TRBD1. The CDR3 covers 13 residues. Germline CDR1 is SQVTM and CDR2 is ANQGSEA. The V and J ends lost 0 bases and 12 bases, in that order; junction bases with no gene match: 6. The DNA for the CDR3 is TGCAGCGTTGAAGACCCCTACAGGGGGGAACTGTTTTTT. As protein: CSVEDPYRGELFF.